The 9 T cell receptor beta chains listed next were all sequenced from one sample in a study of cytomegalovirus exposure and HLA in healthy donors. The primer mix had 60 Vbeta and 13 Jbeta primers. Assay used: immunoSEQ multiplex PCR; TCRdb lists only in-frame clones, some missing. Found here are 130,000 or so clones, just under 80% of them singletons; the top ten hold approximately 5%. The sequenced sample consisted of PBMCs. These receptor sequences come from a man in his thirties or forties in good health and CMV-seronegative.

The chain is built from TRBV28 and TRBJ2-3; TRBD2 agrees at 16 bases. The CDR3 consists of 18 residues. Germline-derived CDR1 and CDR2 are MDHEN and SYDVKM. J lost 5 bases, V lost 1 base, and 6 bases had no gene match. CDR3 in amino acids: CASSLSGTSGRAGDTQYF. Here the CDR3 DNA reads TGTGCCAGCAGTTTATCGGGGACTAGCGGGAGGGCCGGAGATACGCAGTATTTT.

This clone has just one count. The chain combines TRBV29-1 with TRBJ2-7; 9 bases map to TRBD1. Germline CDR1 SQVTM, CDR2 ANQGSEA. V lost 6 bases and J lost 4; bases outside the gene matches: 7. This CDR3 is built from 13 residues. The CDR3 bases are TGCAGCGTGGGGGTGGGGACAGGGTACGAGCAGTACTTC. Its translation: CSVGVGTGYEQYF.

There are a few counts of this clone. The rearrangement joins TRBV6-6 to TRBJ1-2, with 8 bases fitting TRBD1. Germline V CDR1 and CDR2: MNHNY, SVGAGI (reference sequence). There are 11 residues in the CDR3. The V gene end was trimmed by 6 bases and the J gene end by 8 bases; junction bases not matched to a gene: 2. CDR3 DNA: TGTGCCAGCAGGACAGGGGTCGGCTACACCTTC. Protein: CASRTGVGYTF.

The rearrangement joins TRBV29-1 to TRBJ2-1; D is unresolved. The CDR3 is 15 residues long. V lost 3 bases, J lost 0 bases, and 12 bases lay in between. Germline CDR1 reads SQVTM; CDR2 reads ANQGSEA. The CDR3 loop is CSVDVFPSSYNEQFF. The CDR3 DNA reads as TGCAGCGTTGATGTCTTCCCGAGCTCCTACAATGAGCAGTTCTTC.

V gene TRBV6-6 combines with J gene TRBJ2-3, with 10 bases fitting TRBD1. CDR3 length: 14 amino acids. The V gene end was trimmed by 7 bases and the J gene end by 2 bases; junction bases not matched to a gene: 3. Per the germline V gene, CDR1 is MNHNY and CDR2 is SVGAGI (reference sequence). This chain's CDR3 is CASTGTGATDTQYF. The CDR3, as DNA: TGTGCCAGCACCGGGACAGGGGCCACAGATACGCAGTATTTT.

The rearrangement links TRBV9 to TRBJ2-7, with TRBD1 as a possible D gene (6 bases). Trimming shortened V by 3 bases and J by 5 bases, and 12 bases separated the two germline ends. The CDR3 sequence is 13 residues long. The germline gives CDR1 SGDLS, CDR2 YYNGEE. This chain's CDR3 is CASSGPRDNEQYF. The CDR3 DNA reads TGTGCCAGCAGCGGGCCCCGGGACAACGAGCAGTACTTC.

The chain couples TRBV7-6 to TRBJ2-1, with 7 positions matching TRBD2. V was pared by 5 bases and J by 0 bases, with 13 bases of the junction left unmatched. Germline V gene sequence: CDR1 SGHVS, CDR2 FNYEAQ. This CDR3 is built from 18 residues. CDR3 bases: TGTGCCAGCAGCCTGGGGACTACCTCTGAGAGCTCCTACAATGAGCAGTTCTTC. Its translation is CASSLGTTSESSYNEQFF.

The chain joins TRBV11-2 to TRBJ2-5; no firm D call. The CDR3 runs to 11 residues. The germline V gene encodes CDR1 SGHAT and CDR2 FQNNGV. Trimming took 3 bases from V and 5 from J, leaving 4 bases between them. CDR3 region: CASSFRETQYF. CDR3 nucleotides: TGTGCCAGCAGCTTCAGGGAGACCCAGTACTTC.

This chain connects TRBV7-8 to TRBJ2-7; TRBD1 aligns across 7 bases. V dropped 7 bases and J dropped 3; count of bases not matched to a gene: 3. The CDR3 consists of 12 residues. Germline V lookup: CDR1 SGHVS, CDR2 FQNEAQ. This chain's CDR3 is CASTGDSYEQYF. The CDR3 DNA follows: TGTGCCAGCACCGGGGACAGCTACGAGCAGTACTTC.